A selection of T cell receptor beta chains follows, all from one sample in a study of blood T cell repertoires in COVID-19. Sequencing was performed with immunoSEQ multiplex PCR; in TCRdb, only in-frame clones are kept and a portion is missing. In the table there are about 280,000 clones, around four fifths of which are singletons. The sequenced sample consisted of peripheral blood. The receptors here all came from a woman between 50 and 59 years old who had recovered from COVID-19. Each CDR3 is given with its conserved first and last residue. Each record gives: J gene, clone size, V gene, D gene, CDR3 protein, CDR3 DNA. A D gene is named only where the DNA matches it firmly. A clone size is listed for some rows: how often the clone was seen (once, few, many), or a class if it is expanded.

j_gene: TRBJ2-7; abundance: .; v_gene: TRBV7-2; d_gene: .; CDR3aa: CASSRGDEQYF; CDR3nt: TGTGCCAGCAGCAGGGGTGACGAGCAGTACTTC
j_gene: TRBJ2-2; abundance: .; v_gene: TRBV18; d_gene: .; CDR3aa: CASSPQVAVNTGELFF; CDR3nt: TGTGCCAGCTCACCGCAAGTCGCAGTGAACACCGGGGAGCTGTTTTTT
j_gene: TRBJ1-2; abundance: .; v_gene: TRBV4-2; d_gene: .; CDR3aa: CASSQDRQAYGYTF; CDR3nt: TGTGCCAGCAGCCAAGATAGACAGGCCTATGGCTACACCTTC
j_gene: TRBJ1-1; abundance: .; v_gene: TRBV3-1/TRBV3-2; d_gene: .; CDR3aa: CASSPVQKNTEAFF; CDR3nt: TGTGCCAGCAGCCCGGTACAGAAGAACACTGAAGCTTTCTTT
j_gene: TRBJ1-3; abundance: .; v_gene: TRBV5-5; d_gene: TRBD1; CDR3aa: CASSFWGQIVSGNTIYF; CDR3nt: TGTGCCAGCAGCTTTTGGGGACAGATAGTCTCTGGAAACACCATATATTTT
j_gene: TRBJ1-2; abundance: .; v_gene: TRBV28; d_gene: .; CDR3aa: CASSLGSYGYTF; CDR3nt: TGTGCCAGCAGTTTAGGGAGCTATGGCTACACCTTC
j_gene: TRBJ1-5; abundance: few; v_gene: TRBV30; d_gene: .; CDR3aa: CAWDAGLNQPQHF; CDR3nt: TGTGCCTGGGATGCAGGGTTAAACCAGCCCCAGCATTTT
j_gene: TRBJ2-7; abundance: once; v_gene: TRBV4-2; d_gene: .; CDR3aa: CASSQPSQVQGHYEQYF; CDR3nt: TGTGCCAGCAGCCAACCCTCTCAGGTACAGGGTCACTACGAGCAGTACTTC
j_gene: TRBJ1-4; abundance: .; v_gene: TRBV30; d_gene: TRBD1; CDR3aa: CAWSRGQGDEKLFF; CDR3nt: TGTGCCTGGAGCAGGGGGCAAGGAGATGAAAAACTGTTTTTT
j_gene: TRBJ2-1; abundance: once; v_gene: TRBV12-3/TRBV12-4; d_gene: .; CDR3aa: CASSLAGGNEQFF; CDR3nt: TGTGCCAGCAGTTTAGCGGGGGGCAATGAGCAGTTCTTC
j_gene: TRBJ2-6; abundance: .; v_gene: TRBV5-1; d_gene: .; CDR3aa: CASSEGSGANVLTF; CDR3nt: TGCGCCAGCAGCGAGGGTTCCGGGGCCAACGTCCTGACTTTC
j_gene: TRBJ2-2; abundance: .; v_gene: TRBV5-1; d_gene: TRBD2; CDR3aa: CASRMTSGYTGELFF; CDR3nt: TGCGCCAGCAGAATGACTAGCGGGTATACCGGGGAGCTGTTTTTT
j_gene: TRBJ2-2; abundance: .; v_gene: TRBV19; d_gene: .; CDR3aa: CASSARGGSRLNTGELFF; CDR3nt: TGTGCCAGTAGTGCGAGGGGGGGGAGCAGGCTGAACACCGGGGAGCTGTTTTTT
j_gene: TRBJ2-7; abundance: .; v_gene: TRBV28; d_gene: TRBD1; CDR3aa: CASSSSGTGSYEQYF; CDR3nt: TGTGCCAGCAGTTCATCCGGGACAGGTTCTTACGAGCAGTACTTC
j_gene: TRBJ1-1; abundance: .; v_gene: TRBV10-3; d_gene: .; CDR3aa: CATRDQNTEAFF; CDR3nt: TGTGCCACCCGGGATCAGAACACTGAAGCTTTCTTT
j_gene: TRBJ2-1; abundance: .; v_gene: TRBV18; d_gene: TRBD2; CDR3aa: CASSLPSGSMGNEQFF; CDR3nt: TGTGCCAGCTCACTACCTAGCGGGAGTATGGGCAATGAGCAGTTCTTC
j_gene: TRBJ2-3; abundance: .; v_gene: TRBV19; d_gene: TRBD2; CDR3aa: CASMQAGVRDTQYF; CDR3nt: TGTGCCAGTATGCAAGCGGGAGTTAGAGATACGCAGTATTTT
j_gene: TRBJ2-2; abundance: once; v_gene: TRBV28; d_gene: .; CDR3aa: CASGLRWTGELFF; CDR3nt: TGTGCCAGCGGACTTAGGTGGACCGGGGAGCTGTTTTTT
j_gene: TRBJ2-1; abundance: .; v_gene: TRBV6-1; d_gene: TRBD2; CDR3aa: CASSERGDGASYNEQFF; CDR3nt: TGTGCCAGCAGTGAACGGGGGGACGGGGCCTCCTACAATGAGCAGTTCTTC
j_gene: TRBJ1-1; abundance: .; v_gene: TRBV29-1; d_gene: TRBD1; CDR3aa: CSVEVWTGLTATAEAFF; CDR3nt: TGCAGCGTTGAGGTATGGACAGGGCTAACGGCCACGGCTGAAGCTTTCTTT
j_gene: TRBJ1-2; abundance: .; v_gene: TRBV7-2; d_gene: TRBD1; CDR3aa: CASSTKRTGIGYTF; CDR3nt: TGTGCCAGCAGCACTAAGAGGACAGGCATTGGCTACACCTTC
j_gene: TRBJ2-1; abundance: .; v_gene: TRBV24-1; d_gene: .; CDR3aa: CATSASGFDEQFF; CDR3nt: TGTGCCACCAGTGCATCGGGATTCGATGAGCAGTTCTTC
j_gene: TRBJ1-5; abundance: .; v_gene: TRBV29-1; d_gene: .; CDR3aa: CSVLEGGRNQPQHF; CDR3nt: TGCAGCGTTCTGGAGGGTGGTCGAAATCAGCCCCAGCATTTT
j_gene: TRBJ1-2; abundance: .; v_gene: TRBV7-9; d_gene: TRBD1; CDR3aa: CASSSDVYRGNYGYTF; CDR3nt: TGTGCCAGCAGCTCAGACGTTTACAGGGGTAACTATGGCTACACCTTC
j_gene: TRBJ2-5; abundance: few; v_gene: TRBV5-4; d_gene: .; CDR3aa: CASSLGARGETQYF; CDR3nt: TGTGCCAGCAGCTTGGGGGCCCGGGGGGAGACCCAGTACTTC
j_gene: TRBJ1-5; abundance: .; v_gene: TRBV28; d_gene: TRBD1; CDR3aa: CASSSTGGNQPQHF; CDR3nt: TGTGCCAGCAGCTCCACAGGGGGGAATCAGCCCCAGCATTTT
j_gene: TRBJ1-1; abundance: .; v_gene: TRBV5-1; d_gene: TRBD1; CDR3aa: CASSLQGEAFF; CDR3nt: TGCGCCAGCAGCTTACAGGGGGAAGCTTTCTTT
j_gene: TRBJ2-5; abundance: .; v_gene: TRBV5-1; d_gene: .; CDR3aa: CASSLGRGKETQYF; CDR3nt: TGCGCCAGCAGCTTGGGTCGGGGAAAAGAGACCCAGTACTTC
j_gene: TRBJ2-5; abundance: .; v_gene: TRBV9; d_gene: TRBD2; CDR3aa: CASSPREGTQYF; CDR3nt: TGTGCCAGCAGCCCCCGGGAGGGAACCCAGTACTTC
j_gene: TRBJ2-3; abundance: .; v_gene: TRBV5-1; d_gene: .; CDR3aa: CASSFLAAVSRSGTQYF; CDR3nt: TGCGCCAGCAGCTTTCTAGCAGCAGTTAGCCGCTCAGGCACGCAGTATTTT
j_gene: TRBJ1-2; abundance: .; v_gene: TRBV28; d_gene: .; CDR3aa: CASRGGRVEGYTF; CDR3nt: TGTGCCAGCAGAGGGGGGAGGGTGGAAGGCTACACCTTC
j_gene: TRBJ1-2; abundance: once; v_gene: TRBV10-3; d_gene: .; CDR3aa: CAIQLGGTSNYGYTF; CDR3nt: TGTGCCATCCAGCTGGGGGGGACCTCTAACTATGGCTACACCTTC
j_gene: TRBJ2-4; abundance: .; v_gene: TRBV7-2; d_gene: .; CDR3aa: CASSLNKDTRHQYF; CDR3nt: TGTGCCAGCAGCTTAAATAAGGACACCCGGCATCAGTACTTC
j_gene: TRBJ1-2; abundance: once; v_gene: TRBV18; d_gene: .; CDR3aa: CASSPPVTSYGYTF; CDR3nt: TGTGCCAGCTCACCACCGGTTACTTCTTATGGCTACACCTTC
j_gene: TRBJ1-1; abundance: .; v_gene: TRBV12-3/TRBV12-4; d_gene: .; CDR3aa: CASSLSGNTEAFF; CDR3nt: TGTGCCAGCAGTTTGTCGGGGAACACTGAAGCTTTCTTT
j_gene: TRBJ1-2; abundance: .; v_gene: TRBV2; d_gene: .; CDR3aa: CASSRVGDYGYTF; CDR3nt: TGTGCCAGCAGCAGGGTTGGAGACTATGGCTACACCTTC
j_gene: TRBJ2-1; abundance: .; v_gene: TRBV5-1; d_gene: .; CDR3aa: CASSTVTGSYNEQFF; CDR3nt: TGCGCCAGCAGCACCGTCACCGGGTCCTACAATGAGCAGTTCTTC
j_gene: TRBJ1-4; abundance: .; v_gene: TRBV4-3; d_gene: .; CDR3aa: CASSQDGTGGSEKLFF; CDR3nt: TGCGCCAGCAGCCAAGATGGGACGGGGGGTAGTGAAAAACTGTTTTTT
j_gene: TRBJ2-7; abundance: few; v_gene: TRBV7-2; d_gene: TRBD1; CDR3aa: CASSPTGAIHEQYF; CDR3nt: TGTGCCAGCAGCCCCACAGGGGCGATCCACGAGCAGTACTTC
j_gene: TRBJ2-7; abundance: .; v_gene: TRBV4-1; d_gene: .; CDR3aa: CASSLGRAYEQYF; CDR3nt: TGCGCCAGCAGTCTAGGCAGGGCCTACGAGCAGTACTTC
j_gene: TRBJ2-1; abundance: .; v_gene: TRBV11-2; d_gene: .; CDR3aa: CASRPPGNEQFF; CDR3nt: TGTGCCAGCAGACCCCCAGGCAATGAGCAGTTCTTC
j_gene: TRBJ1-5; abundance: .; v_gene: TRBV28; d_gene: TRBD1; CDR3aa: CASRPTGAGQPQHF; CDR3nt: TGTGCCAGCAGGCCGACAGGGGCCGGTCAGCCCCAGCATTTT
j_gene: TRBJ2-3; abundance: .; v_gene: TRBV11-1; d_gene: TRBD2; CDR3aa: CASKQAGASDTQYF; CDR3nt: TGTGCCAGCAAGCAAGCGGGGGCCTCAGATACGCAGTATTTT
j_gene: TRBJ1-1; abundance: .; v_gene: TRBV6-2/TRBV6-3; d_gene: TRBD1; CDR3aa: CASSPPQGRNTEAFF; CDR3nt: TGTGCCAGCAGCCCCCCACAGGGGAGGAACACTGAAGCTTTCTTT
j_gene: TRBJ1-2; abundance: .; v_gene: TRBV20-1; d_gene: .; CDR3aa: CSASGGLGYTF; CDR3nt: TGCAGTGCGTCCGGGGGTTTAGGCTACACCTTC
j_gene: TRBJ2-7; abundance: .; v_gene: TRBV21-1; d_gene: .; CDR3aa: CASSRNRGPSYEQYF; CDR3nt: TGTGCCAGCAGCAGGAACAGGGGACCATCCTACGAGCAGTACTTC
j_gene: TRBJ2-7; abundance: .; v_gene: TRBV19; d_gene: TRBD2; CDR3aa: CASSKELARSSYEQYF; CDR3nt: TGTGCCAGTAGTAAAGAACTAGCGCGGAGCTCCTACGAGCAGTACTTC
j_gene: TRBJ2-5; abundance: .; v_gene: TRBV10-3; d_gene: .; CDR3aa: CAIRPGGQETQYF; CDR3nt: TGTGCCATCAGGCCTGGAGGACAAGAGACCCAGTACTTC
j_gene: TRBJ2-7; abundance: .; v_gene: TRBV7-9; d_gene: .; CDR3aa: CASSLVNLYEQYF; CDR3nt: TGTGCCAGCAGCTTAGTCAACTTATACGAGCAGTACTTC
j_gene: TRBJ1-2; abundance: .; v_gene: TRBV4-1; d_gene: .; CDR3aa: CASSQGMEGSIYYGYTF; CDR3nt: TGCGCCAGCAGCCAAGGTATGGAGGGGTCGATTTACTATGGCTACACCTTC
j_gene: TRBJ2-7; abundance: few; v_gene: TRBV7-9; d_gene: .; CDR3aa: CASSLEATYEQYF; CDR3nt: TGTGCCAGCAGCTTAGAAGCAACCTACGAGCAGTACTTC
j_gene: TRBJ1-4; abundance: few; v_gene: TRBV28; d_gene: TRBD1; CDR3aa: CASSSPGQPNEKLFF; CDR3nt: TGTGCCAGCAGTTCGCCGGGACAGCCGAATGAAAAACTGTTTTTT